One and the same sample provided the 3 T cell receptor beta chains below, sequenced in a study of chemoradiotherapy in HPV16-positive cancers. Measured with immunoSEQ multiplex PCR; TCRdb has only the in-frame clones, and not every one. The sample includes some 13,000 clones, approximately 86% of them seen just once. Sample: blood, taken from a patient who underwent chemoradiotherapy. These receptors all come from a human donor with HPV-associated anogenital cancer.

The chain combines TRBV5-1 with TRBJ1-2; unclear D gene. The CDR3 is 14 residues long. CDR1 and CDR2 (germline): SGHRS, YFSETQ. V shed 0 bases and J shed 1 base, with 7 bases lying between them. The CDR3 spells CASSLEGYNYGYTF. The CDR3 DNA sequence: TGCGCCAGCAGCTTGGAGGGATATAACTATGGCTACACCTTC. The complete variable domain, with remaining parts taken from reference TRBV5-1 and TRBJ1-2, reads KAGVTQTPRYLIKTRGQQVTLSCSPISGHRSVSWYQQTPGQGLQFLFEYFSETQRNKGNFPGRFSGRQFSNSRSEMNVSTLELGDSALYLCASSLEGYNYGYTFGSGTRLTVV.

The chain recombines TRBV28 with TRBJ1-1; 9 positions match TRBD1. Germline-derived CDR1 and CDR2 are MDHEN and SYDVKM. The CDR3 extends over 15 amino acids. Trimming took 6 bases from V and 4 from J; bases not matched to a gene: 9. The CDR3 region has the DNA TGTGCCAGCAGGGGTGGGACAGGGTTGAGCACTGAAGCTTTCTTT. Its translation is CASRGGTGLSTEAFF.

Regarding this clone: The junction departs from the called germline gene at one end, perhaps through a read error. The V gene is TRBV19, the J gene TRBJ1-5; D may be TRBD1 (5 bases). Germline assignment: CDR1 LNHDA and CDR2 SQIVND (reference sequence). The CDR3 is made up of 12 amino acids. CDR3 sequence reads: CTSGTTNQPQHF. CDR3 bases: TGTACCAGTGGGACGACCAATCAGCCCCAGCATTTT. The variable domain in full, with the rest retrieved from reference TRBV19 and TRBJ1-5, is DGGITQSPKYLFRKEGQNVTLSCEQNLNHDAMYWYRQDPGQGLRLIYYSQIVNDFQKGDIAEGYSVSREKKESFPLTVTSAQKNPTAFYLCTSGTTNQPQHFGDGTRLSIL.